The present T cell receptor beta chain was sequenced within a study of T cell responses to AZD1222 COVID-19 vaccine. Study overall: Second doses were pooled across both intervals (about 4 or about 12 weeks). The study, taken as a whole, reports: Females made up more of the donors, who were largely white British, and clonal diversity may have come out too low. Per reports, nearly half of all spike-specific TCRs target regions that are unmutated in variants.

Concerning this clone itself: Its antigen is undetermined.

With 7 bases clipped from V and 10 bases from J, the junction kept 21 bases outside the gene matches. Germline assignment: CDR1 MGHRA and CDR2 YSYEKL. The CDR3 spans 16 residues. Clones were read by immunoSEQ multiplex PCR, and TCRdb kept only the in-frame ones, dropping some. The table has 100,000 to 140,000 clones, approximately 90% seen once. This rearrangement joins TRBV4-1 to TRBJ1-2, with 7 bases that match TRBD1. The starting material was peripheral blood, obtained on day 0 of AZD1222 vaccination. The clonotype originates from an adult in good health. The CDR3 is CASTSGRGGGAFYYTF. DNA of the CDR3: TGCGCCAGCACTTCGGGGCGAGGAGGGGGCGCATTCTACTACACCTTC.